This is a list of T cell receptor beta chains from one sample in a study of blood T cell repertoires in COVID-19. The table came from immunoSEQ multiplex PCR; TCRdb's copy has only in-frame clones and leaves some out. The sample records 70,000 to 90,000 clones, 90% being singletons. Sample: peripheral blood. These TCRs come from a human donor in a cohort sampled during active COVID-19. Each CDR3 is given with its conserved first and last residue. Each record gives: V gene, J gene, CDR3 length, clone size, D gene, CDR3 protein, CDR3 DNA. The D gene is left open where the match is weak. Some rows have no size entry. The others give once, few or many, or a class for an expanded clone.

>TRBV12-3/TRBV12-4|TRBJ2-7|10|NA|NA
CASSFREQYF
TGTGCCAGCAGTTTTCGTGAGCAGTACTTC
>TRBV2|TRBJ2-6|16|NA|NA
CASSDDSYSGANVLTF
TGTGCCAGCAGTGACGACAGCTACTCTGGGGCCAACGTCCTGACTTTC
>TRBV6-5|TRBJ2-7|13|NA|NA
CASSYPGDPEQYF
TGTGCCAGCAGTTACCCAGGGGACCCCGAGCAGTACTTC
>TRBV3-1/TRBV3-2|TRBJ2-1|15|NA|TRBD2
CASSPGLAGNNEQFF
TGTGCCAGCAGCCCCGGACTAGCGGGGAACAATGAGCAGTTCTTC
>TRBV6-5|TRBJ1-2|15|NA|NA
CASSGLDSQNYGYTF
TGTGCCAGTTCCGGCCTGGACAGCCAGAACTATGGCTACACCTTC
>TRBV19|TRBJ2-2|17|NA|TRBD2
CASSIGLAGANTGELFF
TGTGCCAGTAGTATAGGGCTAGCGGGGGCGAACACCGGGGAGCTGTTTTTT
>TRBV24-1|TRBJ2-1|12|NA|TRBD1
CATSDFGTGWVF
TGTGCCACCAGTGATTTCGGGACAGGGTGGGTCTTC
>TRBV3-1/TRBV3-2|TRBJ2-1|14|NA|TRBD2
CASSQPRAGGEQFF
TGTGCCAGCAGCCAACCCCGAGCGGGGGGCGAACAGTTCTTC
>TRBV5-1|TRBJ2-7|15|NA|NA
CASSPLARSSYEQYF
TGCGCCAGCAGCCCCCTAGCGAGGAGCTCCTACGAGCAGTACTTC
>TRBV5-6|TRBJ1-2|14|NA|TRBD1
CASSRTGEGAGYTF
TGTGCCAGCAGCAGGACAGGGGAAGGCGCCGGCTACACCTTC
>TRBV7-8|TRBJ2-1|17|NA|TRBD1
CASSFFITGQGDNEQFF
TGTGCCAGCAGCTTCTTCATCACCGGACAGGGGGACAATGAGCAGTTCTTC
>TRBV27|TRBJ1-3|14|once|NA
CASSLRGSGNTIYF
TGTGCCAGCAGTTTACGGGGTAGTGGAAACACCATATATTTT
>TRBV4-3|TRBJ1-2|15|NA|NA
CASSQGGQGGDGYTF
TGCGCCAGCAGCCAAGGGGGCCAGGGCGGAGATGGCTACACCTTC
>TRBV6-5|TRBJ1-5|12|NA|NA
CASSSGNQPQHF
TGTGCCAGCAGCTCGGGCAATCAGCCCCAGCATTTT
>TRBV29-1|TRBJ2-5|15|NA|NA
CSVEEPERVRGNQYF
TGCAGCGTTGAAGAACCGGAGCGTGTTAGGGGTAACCAGTACTTC
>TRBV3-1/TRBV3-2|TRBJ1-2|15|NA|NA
CASSKSELYPLGYTF
TGTGCCAGCAGCAAAAGCGAACTTTACCCTCTTGGCTACACCTTC
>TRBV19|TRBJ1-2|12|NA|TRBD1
CGTGGTNYGYTF
TGTGGGACAGGGGGGACTAACTATGGCTACACCTTC
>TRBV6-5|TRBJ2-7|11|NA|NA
CASSYPPEQYF
TGTGCCAGCAGTTACCCCCCGGAGCAGTACTTC
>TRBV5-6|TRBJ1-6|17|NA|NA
CASSGETASPYNSPLHF
TGTGCCAGCAGCGGCGAGACAGCGAGCCCCTATAATTCACCCCTCCACTTT
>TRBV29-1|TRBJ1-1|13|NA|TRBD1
CSVRDRGGNEAFF
TGCAGCGTCCGGGACAGGGGTGGAAATGAAGCTTTCTTT